The present T cell receptor beta chain was sequenced within a study of blood T cell repertoires in COVID-19. About the study: There were acute and convalescent COVID-19 samples, and they came from the United States, Italy and Spain.

Participant age was roughly 18 to 89 years, and participants resided in fewer than 30 US areas. Cohorts were assigned according to the clinical history that participants reported. Original processing notes: By means of reference gene primer amplification, nucleated cell counts were estimated. The data were produced by immunoSEQ multiplex PCR, yet TCRdb's version contains in-frame clones alone and is incomplete. The V and J calls and clone size come from that table; D and trimming were worked out from the DNA. The repertoire holds about 220,000 clones, just under 85% seen once, with about 1.3% in the top ten. This clone was observed a single time. Germline CDR1 and CDR2: ENHRY and SYGVKD. This CDR3 comprises 14 residues. V was pared by 4 bases and J by 0 bases, with 9 bases between.

The chain recombines TRBV10-3 with TRBJ1-1; tentative D call: TRBD1 (5 bases). The sequenced sample was PBMCs or T cells enriched from blood (not recorded which). The TCR originated in a middle-aged woman with acute COVID-19. The CDR3 nucleotides are TGTGCCATCAGTGGTACAGGTATGAACACTGAAGCTTTCTTT. Amino acids: CAISGTGMNTEAFF.